Below are 29 T cell receptor beta chains sequenced from a single sample in a study of regulatory T cells in long-lasting Graves disease. Sample time point: newly diagnosed GD, antithyroid drugs for less than 3 months. With RNA extracted from PBMCs as input, the TCR library was made. Building the TCR beta libraries relied on iRepertoire HTBI primers, and CDR3 regions underwent Arm-PCR. TCRdb analysed the multiplex PCR reads with MiXCR anew, one entry per CDR3 protein. The data show about 320,000 distinct CDR3 sequences, with about a sixth seen just once and 35% to 45% held by the top ten. Sequencing used peripheral blood mononuclear cells (PBMCs), obtained at new diagnosis, from a patient treated with antithyroid drugs. These receptors were obtained from a female donor with Graves disease.

This clonotype was observed at least ten times. This CDR3 reads CASSPAGTWGTEAFF. The CDR3 region has the DNA TGTGCCAGCAGCCCCGCCGGGACATGGGGGACTGAAGCTTTCTTT. J is TRBJ1-1 and V is TRBV12-3 or TRBV12-4, with D perhaps matching TRBD1 (6 bases). The V and J ends lost 6 bases and 5 bases respectively, with 19 bases between them. The CDR3 contains 15 residues.

In its sample, this clonotype was seen a few times. The J gene is TRBJ2-1, the V gene TRBV12-3 or TRBV12-4; TRBD1 is a possible D gene (5 bases). The CDR3 is 14 amino acids. Trimming left V 4 bases short and J 3 bases short, with 10 bases between. CDR3 DNA sequence: TGTGCCAGCAGTTACACGACAGTCTACAATGAGCAGTTCTTC. This codes for CASSYTTVYNEQFF.

This clonotype was seen ten or more times. V usage is TRBV19 and J usage is TRBJ1-6; TRBD1 might be the D (6 bases). The germline CDR1 and CDR2 sequences are LNHDA and SQIVND (reference sequence). The V end lost 3 bases, the J end lost 7 bases, and 10 bases lay between the germline ends. The CDR3 is made up of 14 amino acids. In DNA form, the CDR3 reads TGTGCCAGTAGTATCGGACAGAAAAATTCACCCCTCCACTTT. Its translation: CASSIGQKNSPLHF.

Concerning this clonotype itself: Given a far larger clone just one base away, this is likely a sequencing read error. The chain joins TRBV11-3 to TRBJ2-7, with 12 bases that match TRBD2. V shed 7 bases and J 7 bases; nucleotides not matched to a gene: 11. The germline V gene encodes CDR1 SGHNT and CDR2 YENEEA. CDR3 length equals 15 residues. CDR3 sequence reads: CASKPLAGGSHEQYF. The CDR3, as DNA: TGTGCCAGCAAACCACTAGCGGGAGGATCCCATGAGCAGTACTTC.

This clonotype was seen a few times. A much larger clone is a single base away; this may be a read error. The chain is built from TRBV20-1 and TRBJ2-3, with D possibly TRBD1 on 7 matching bases. The germline V gene encodes CDR1 DFQATT and CDR2 SNEGSKA (reference sequence). The CDR3 consists of 16 residues. V was cut by 0 bases and J by 7 bases, with 20 bases left in between. The chain's CDR3 is CSARDPDRRVRNTQYF. CDR3 nucleotides: TGCAGTGCTAGAGATCCGGACAGGAGGGTTCGGAATACGCAGTATTTT.

This clonotype was detected many times. The J gene is TRBJ2-1, the V gene TRBV28; D perhaps matches TRBD1 (5 bases). Deletions cut 6 bases from V and 6 bases from J, with 12 bases between. CDR1 MDHEN and CDR2 SYDVKM come from the germline V gene. The CDR3 consists of 13 residues. The CDR3 protein is CASSPSRVNEQFF. CDR3 sequence (DNA): TGTGCCAGCAGCCCGAGCAGGGTCAATGAGCAGTTCTTC.

Many counts were recorded for this clonotype. The V gene is TRBV27, the J gene TRBJ1-2; TRBD1 agrees at 9 bases. This CDR3 has 15 amino acids. V dropped 5 bases and J dropped 4; count of bases not matched to a gene: 8. Germline CDR1 reads MNHEY; CDR2 reads SMNVEV (reference sequence). CDR3 nucleotides: TGTGCCAGCAGTCCGGGACAGGGTGGGGGCTATGGCTACACCTTC. Translating gives CASSPGQGGGYGYTF.

The sample holds many counts of this clonotype. The rearrangement joins TRBV29-1 to TRBJ2-7; 8 bases match TRBD2. V lost 5 bases and J lost 6; bases outside the gene matches: 3. Germline V CDR1 and CDR2: SQVTM, ANQGSEA. The CDR3 covers 11 residues. The DNA for the CDR3 is TGCAGCGTTACTACTAGCGGCGAGCAGTACTTC. Translating gives CSVTTSGEQYF.

This clonotype was recorded a few times. The genes are TRBV28 and TRBJ2-7; 7 positions match TRBD2. Germline V gene data show CDR1 as MDHEN and CDR2 as SYDVKM. The J segment lost 2 bases and the V segment lost 4 bases, leaving 11 bases of the junction unmatched. This CDR3 region has 16 residues. The CDR3 DNA reads as TGTGCCAGCAGTTACGGGTTGTCGGCGGGGGCCTACGAGCAGTACTTC. It translates to CASSYGLSAGAYEQYF.

This clonotype was recorded at least ten times. The gene calls are TRBV6-1 and TRBJ2-5; 8 bases match TRBD1. From germline, CDR1 is MNHNS and CDR2 SASEGT. The CDR3 has 14 residues. V was pared by 0 bases and J by 5 bases, with 2 bases of the junction left unmatched. The CDR3 region is CASSEARGRETQYF. Here the CDR3 DNA reads TGTGCCAGCAGTGAAGCCAGGGGGCGTGAGACCCAGTACTTC.

Notes on this clonotype: Since the CDR3 does not end with the conserved phenylalanine or tryptophan, this likely comes from a read error. The V and J genes are TRBV12-3 or TRBV12-4 and TRBJ2-7; 12 bases are a match to TRBD2. Losses at the gene ends were 4 bases for V and 3 bases for J; bases not matched to a gene: 25. The CDR3 is made up of 22 amino acids. CDR3 residues: CASSSRRTSGRTSHTTHYEQYS. The CDR3, as DNA: TGTGCCAGCAGTTCACGACGTACTAGCGGGAGGACCTCACACACCACCCACTACGAGCAGTACTCC.

The CDR3 loop is CSARRGGTEAFF. The CDR3 DNA follows: TGCAGTGCTAGACGCGGTGGCACTGAAGCTTTCTTT. This chain connects TRBV20-1 to TRBJ1-1; D is unresolved. CDR1 is DFQATT, CDR2 SNEGSKA, per germline (reference sequence). The CDR3 consists of 12 residues. V lost 2 bases to trimming and J lost 4 bases, with 8 bases between them.

The chain's CDR3 is CASTGHSNQPQHF. DNA of the CDR3: TGTGCCAGCACCGGACACAGCAATCAGCCCCAGCATTTT. The gene calls are TRBV2 and TRBJ1-5, with D possibly being TRBD1 (5 bases). Deletions cut 7 bases from V and 1 base from J, with 8 bases between. This CDR3 comprises 13 residues. Germline CDR1 and CDR2: SNHLY and FYNNEI.

Regarding this clonotype: The junction and the germline gene differ at one end; a read error may be behind it. The CDR3 here is CASSHGPSRANEQYF. DNA of the CDR3: TGCGCCAGCAGCCATGGACCTTCTAGAGCCAACGAGCAGTACTTC. The chain joins TRBV11-3 to TRBJ2-7; D remains unclear. The CDR3 extends over 15 amino acids. CDR1 SGHNT and CDR2 YENEEA come from the germline V gene.

This clonotype was counted many times. The conserved phenylalanine or tryptophan normally closing the CDR3 is absent here, so this likely arose from a read error. The limits of the CDR3 on the DNA are not certain, so only TCRdb's listed CDR3 is given. The rearrangement links TRBV11-2 to TRBJ2-1; TRBD2, the D gene given by the table, was not confirmed from the DNA. Per the germline V gene, CDR1 is SGHAT and CDR2 is FQNNGV. A total of 16 residues make up the CDR3, ends included. CDR3 in amino acids: CASSWSAGYTYNEHFL.

Many counts were recorded for this clonotype. The rearrangement uses TRBV3-1 and TRBJ1-2; D remains ambiguous. V lost 2 bases, J lost 4 bases, and 11 bases lay in between. CDR3 size: 14 residues. The germline gives CDR1 LGHDT, CDR2 YNNKEL (reference sequence). The CDR3 coding sequence is TGTGCCAGCAGCCAAACCCGGGGAGCCTATGGCTACACCTTC. Encoded protein: CASSQTRGAYGYTF. The entire variable domain, with the rest obtained from reference TRBV3-1 and TRBJ1-2, is as follows: DTAVSQTPKYLVTQMGNDKSIKCEQNLGHDTMYWYKQDSKKFLKIMFSYNNKELIINETVPNRFSPKSPDKAHLNLHINSLELGDSAVYFCASSQTRGAYGYTFGSGTRLTVV.

The chain carries TRBV9 and TRBJ2-1, with 7 bases identical to TRBD1. V shed 3 bases and J 2 bases; nucleotides not matched to a gene: 5. CDR1 and CDR2 from the germline V gene are SGDLS and YYNGEE. The CDR3 has 15 residues. Here the CDR3 reads CASSGQGETYNEQFF. CDR3 nucleotides: TGTGCCAGCAGCGGACAGGGAGAAACCTACAATGAGCAGTTCTTC.

This clonotype was counted between two and nine times. The V call is TRBV5-8, the J call TRBJ1-2; 9 nucleotides agree with TRBD1. The germline V gene has CDR1 SGHTS and CDR2 YDEGEE. V was pared by 0 bases and J by 4 bases, with 7 bases of the junction left unmatched. This CDR3 has 16 residues. CDR3 loop: CASSLGDRERIYGYTF. CDR3 nucleotide sequence: TGTGCCAGCAGCTTGGGGGACAGGGAGCGGATCTATGGCTACACCTTC.

This clonotype was picked up many times. The CDR3 reads CAWSAGTANSNQPQHF. DNA for the CDR3: TGTGCCTGGAGTGCCGGGACAGCTAATAGCAATCAGCCCCAGCATTTT. The chain recombines TRBV30 with TRBJ1-5; 7 bases are shared with TRBD1. From germline, CDR1 is GTSNPN and CDR2 SVGIG (reference sequence). This CDR3 comprises 16 residues. V was clipped by 1 base and J by 0 bases; unmatched bases: 6.

This clonotype has only one observation. Just one base apart from a much larger clone, this may be a read error. The V gene is TRBV25-1, the J gene TRBJ1-3; unclear D gene. The CDR3 spans 14 residues. V was pared by 3 bases and J by 8 bases, with 14 bases between. Per the germline V gene, CDR1 is MGHDK and CDR2 is SYGVNS. DNA of the CDR3: TGTGCCAGCAGTGAGGTGGCCGCCGGGGACACCATATATTTT. It is translated as CASSEVAAGDTIYF.

This clonotype was detected ten times or more. The CDR3 loop reads CASSFREGLRNQPQHF. CDR3 coding DNA: TGTGCCAGCAGTTTCAGGGAGGGTCTGAGAAATCAGCCCCAGCATTTT. The chain links TRBV28 to TRBJ1-5, with D possibly TRBD1 on 5 matching bases. This CDR3 is 16 amino acids long. V was shortened by 3 bases and J by 4 bases, with 16 bases between the two germline ends. The germline V gene has CDR1 MDHEN and CDR2 SYDVKM.

The CDR3 protein is CAWSEQGNEQYF. The CDR3 nucleotides read TGTGCCTGGAGTGAACAGGGGAACGAGCAGTACTTC. This rearrangement joins TRBV30 to TRBJ2-7, with TRBD1 matching 7 bases. The junction had 2 bases not matched to a gene; V was cut back by 1 base and J by 5 bases. The germline V gene has CDR1 GTSNPN and CDR2 SVGIG (reference sequence). The CDR3 runs to 12 residues.

This clonotype has ten or more counts. The rearrangement uses TRBV19 and TRBJ2-7; D is perhaps TRBD1 (6 bases). This CDR3 spans 15 amino acids. Germline V gene lookup returns CDR1 LNHDA and CDR2 SQIVND (reference sequence). Trimming stripped 3 bases from V and 2 bases from J, with 14 bases between. In DNA, the CDR3 is TGTGCCAGTAGTATCTTCCAGACAGGCACCTACGAGCAGTACTTC. Translated: CASSIFQTGTYEQYF.

This clonotype was seen many times. The chain combines TRBV2 with TRBJ2-5; 12 nucleotides agree with TRBD2. J lost 5 bases, V lost 5 bases, and 9 bases had no gene match. The CDR3 contains 16 residues. Germline lookup yields CDR1 SNHLY and CDR2 FYNNEI. CDR3 loop: CASSPLTSGSVETQYF. The CDR3 DNA is TGTGCCAGCAGTCCCTTGACTAGCGGGAGCGTCGAGACCCAGTACTTC.

A single count supports this clonotype. A read error may be the cause here, since a much bigger clone is one base away. As the CDR3 is not closed by the conserved phenylalanine or tryptophan, this likely results from a read error. The rearrangement joins TRBV20-1 to TRBJ2-5; possibly TRBD1 or TRBD2 for D (6 bases each). V lost 6 bases and J lost 5, with 16 bases in between. The CDR3 has 13 residues. Germline V lookup: CDR1 DFQATT, CDR2 SNEGSKA (reference sequence). The DNA of the CDR3 is TGCAGTGCGCTACAGGGAGGTCAGGAGACCCAGTACCTC. Translation gives CSALQGGQETQYL.

With regard to this clonotype: This likely came from a read error, as a far larger clone is one base away. The chain couples TRBV5-5 to TRBJ2-1, with TRBD2 matching 7 bases. CDR3 size: 14 residues. Germline V gives CDR1 SGHKS, CDR2 YYEKEE (reference sequence). The CDR3 loop is CASSLAGVYDEQFF. DNA for the CDR3: TGTGCCAGTAGTTTGGCGGGAGTCTACGATGAGCAGTTCTTC.

This clonotype was counted ten times or more. The chain joins TRBV28 to TRBJ2-2, with D maybe TRBD2 (5 bases). Looked up from germline, CDR1 is MDHEN and CDR2 is SYDVKM. V was trimmed by 8 bases and J by 5 bases, leaving 18 bases between them. The CDR3 length is 15 residues. This CDR3 reads CASLETYGGTGELFF. In nucleotides, the CDR3 is TGTGCCAGCTTGGAGACGTACGGAGGAACCGGGGAGCTGTTTTTT.

In this sample, this clonotype turned up many times. CDR3 protein: CASSLIGLAGPPGSGELFF. The CDR3, as DNA: TGTGCCAGCAGTTTAATAGGACTAGCGGGACCCCCAGGCTCCGGGGAGCTGTTTTTT. This rearrangement joins TRBV7-9 to TRBJ2-2, with TRBD2 identical over 12 bases. CDR1 and CDR2 from the germline V gene are SEHNR and FQNEAQ (reference sequence). Unmatched junction bases numbered 17, after V lost 6 bases and J lost 6 bases. CDR3 size: 19 residues.

The table lists this clonotype with many counts. The V and J genes are TRBV3-1 and TRBJ2-7; D may be TRBD1 (6 bases). CDR3 length equals 12 residues. Germline loops: CDR1 LGHDT, CDR2 YNNKEL (reference sequence). The V end was cut by 0 bases, the J end by 6 bases, with 6 bases between. This CDR3 reads CASSQEGAEQYF. In DNA, the CDR3 is TGTGCCAGCAGCCAAGAGGGGGCCGAGCAGTACTTC.